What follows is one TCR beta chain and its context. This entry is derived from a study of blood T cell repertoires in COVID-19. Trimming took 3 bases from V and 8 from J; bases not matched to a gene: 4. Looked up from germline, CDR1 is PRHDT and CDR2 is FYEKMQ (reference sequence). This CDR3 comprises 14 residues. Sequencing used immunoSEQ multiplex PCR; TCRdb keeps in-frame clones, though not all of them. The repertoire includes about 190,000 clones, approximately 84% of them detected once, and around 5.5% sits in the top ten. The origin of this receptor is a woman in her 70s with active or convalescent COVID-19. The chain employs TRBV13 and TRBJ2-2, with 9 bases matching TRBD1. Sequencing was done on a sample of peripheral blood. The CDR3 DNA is TGTGCCAGCAGCTTGGGACAGGGTTTTGGGGAGCTGTTTTTT. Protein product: CASSLGQGFGELFF.